This T cell receptor beta chain was observed in a study of blood T cell repertoires in COVID-19. The overall study: The origin of the acute and convalescent COVID-19 samples was the United States, Italy and Spain.

This clone was seen only once. Original analysis: Reference gene primer amplification gave estimated nucleated cell counts. Sequencing was performed with immunoSEQ multiplex PCR; in TCRdb, only in-frame clones are kept and a portion is missing. Clone size and the V and J calls come from that table; the DNA yielded D and trimming. The sample shows 150,000 to 200,000 clones, roughly 89% of them seen only once. There are 14 residues in the CDR3. V lost 7 bases, J lost 2 bases, and 13 bases lay in between. Per germline, CDR1 ENHRY and CDR2 SYGVKD. This sequence joins TRBV10-3 and TRBJ2-3; D gene ambiguous. Sequencing was done on a sample of peripheral blood. The source of this sequence is a man aged 18 to 35 with active or convalescent COVID-19. For the CDR3, the DNA is TGTGCCATCAAGAGGAGTTCCAACACAGATACGCAGTATTTT. Residues: CAIKRSSNTDTQYF.